The clone carrying this T cell receptor (beta chain) is a singleton in its sample. Its antigen is undetermined. This record comes from a study of radiation and T cells in renal cell carcinoma. Study-wide background: Nephrectomy followed 15 Gy stereotactic body radiation by 4 weeks.

CDR1 is SGHKS, CDR2 YYEKEE, per germline (reference sequence). Trimming stripped 0 bases from V and 0 bases from J, with 9 bases between. This CDR3 contains 15 residues. Measured with immunoSEQ multiplex PCR; TCRdb has only the in-frame clones, and not every one. The sample has under 65,000 clones; around 72% are singletons. Study results and limitations: Top tumor clonotypes rose in blood 2 weeks post-radiation, then contracted. Baseline intratumoral clonotype presence is unknown without pretreatment biopsies.

The sample's time point: baseline pretreatment blood. Treatment here: 15 Gy SBRT to primary tumor, nephrectomy 4 weeks later. After SBRT, blood was collected at 2 and 4 weeks, plus baseline. V gene TRBV5-5 combines with J gene TRBJ1-2; TRBD1 is a possible D gene (6 bases). The source was blood, collected from a patient whose treatment included radiotherapy and nephrectomy. The sequence derives from a man in his sixties with renal cell carcinoma. The DNA of the CDR3 is TGTGCCAGCAGCTTGGGGGGACATTCTAACTATGGCTACACCTTC. This encodes CASSLGGHSNYGYTF.